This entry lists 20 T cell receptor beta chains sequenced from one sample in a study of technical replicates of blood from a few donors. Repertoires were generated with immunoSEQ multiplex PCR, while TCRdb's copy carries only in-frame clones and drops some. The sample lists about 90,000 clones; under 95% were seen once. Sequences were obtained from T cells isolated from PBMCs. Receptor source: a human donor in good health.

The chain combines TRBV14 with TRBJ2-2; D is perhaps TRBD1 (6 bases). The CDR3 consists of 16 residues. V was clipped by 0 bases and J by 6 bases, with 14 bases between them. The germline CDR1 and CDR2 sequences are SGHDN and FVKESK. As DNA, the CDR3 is TGTGCCAGCAGCCAAGAAAGGGGGAGTAAAGCCGGGGAGCTGTTTTTT. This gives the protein CASSQERGSKAGELFF.

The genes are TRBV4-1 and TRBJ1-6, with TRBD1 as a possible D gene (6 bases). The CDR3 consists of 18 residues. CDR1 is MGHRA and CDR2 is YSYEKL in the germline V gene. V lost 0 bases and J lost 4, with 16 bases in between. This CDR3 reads CASSQEPRQGLYNSPLHF. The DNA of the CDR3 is TGCGCCAGCAGCCAAGAGCCCAGGCAGGGGCTTTATAATTCACCCCTCCACTTT.

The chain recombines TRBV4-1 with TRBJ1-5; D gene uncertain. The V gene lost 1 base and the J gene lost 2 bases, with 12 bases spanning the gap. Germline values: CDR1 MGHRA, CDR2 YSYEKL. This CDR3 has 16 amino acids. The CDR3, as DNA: TGCGCCAGCAGCCAAGTTAGCGGTAAGGGCAATCAGCCCCAGCATTTT. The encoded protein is CASSQVSGKGNQPQHF.

The CDR3 nucleotides read TGTGCCTGTCACGGCGGGGAGCTGTTTTTT. Amino acid sequence: CACHGGELFF. The V and J genes are TRBV30 and TRBJ2-2; D is undetermined. Per the germline V gene, CDR1 is GTSNPN and CDR2 is SVGIG (reference sequence). V lost 6 bases to trimming and J lost 7 bases, with 6 bases between them. The CDR3 contains 10 residues.

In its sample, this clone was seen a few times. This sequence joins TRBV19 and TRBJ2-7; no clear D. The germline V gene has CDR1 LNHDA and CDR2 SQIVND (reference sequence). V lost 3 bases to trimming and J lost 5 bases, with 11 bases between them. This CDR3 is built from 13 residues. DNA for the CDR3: TGTGCCAGTAGTATGGCCGGGTTTAACGAGCAGTACTTC. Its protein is CASSMAGFNEQYF.

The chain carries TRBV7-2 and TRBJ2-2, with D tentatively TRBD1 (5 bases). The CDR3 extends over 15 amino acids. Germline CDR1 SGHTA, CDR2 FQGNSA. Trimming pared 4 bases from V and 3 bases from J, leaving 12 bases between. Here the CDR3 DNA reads TGTGCCAGCAGCTCCACTCCAGGGTACACCGGGGAGCTGTTTTTT. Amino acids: CASSSTPGYTGELFF.

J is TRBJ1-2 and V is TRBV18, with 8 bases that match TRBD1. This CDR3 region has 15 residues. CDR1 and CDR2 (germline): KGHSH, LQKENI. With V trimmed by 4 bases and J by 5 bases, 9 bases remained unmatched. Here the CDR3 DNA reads TGTGCCAGCTCACTATCCACGGGACAGGAGTATGGCTACACCTTC. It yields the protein CASSLSTGQEYGYTF.

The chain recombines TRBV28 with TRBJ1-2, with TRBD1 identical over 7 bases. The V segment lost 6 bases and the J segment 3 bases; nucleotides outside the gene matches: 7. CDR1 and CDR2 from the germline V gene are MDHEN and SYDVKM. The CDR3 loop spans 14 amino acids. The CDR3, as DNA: TGTGCCAGCAGCAATAGACAGGGTCACTATGGCTACACCTTC. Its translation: CASSNRQGHYGYTF.

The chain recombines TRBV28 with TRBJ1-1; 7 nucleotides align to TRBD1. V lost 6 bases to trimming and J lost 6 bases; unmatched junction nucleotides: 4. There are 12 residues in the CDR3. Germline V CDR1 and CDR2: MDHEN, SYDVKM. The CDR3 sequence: CASSLQGPEAFF. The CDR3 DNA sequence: TGTGCCAGCAGCCTACAGGGGCCTGAAGCTTTCTTT.

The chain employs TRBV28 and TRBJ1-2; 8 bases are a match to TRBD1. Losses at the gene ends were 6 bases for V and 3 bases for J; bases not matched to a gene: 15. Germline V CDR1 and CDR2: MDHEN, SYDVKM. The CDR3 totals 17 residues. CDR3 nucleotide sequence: TGTGCCAGCAGCCCACCGATTGGACAGGGTACTTACTATGGCTACACCTTC. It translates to CASSPPIGQGTYYGYTF.

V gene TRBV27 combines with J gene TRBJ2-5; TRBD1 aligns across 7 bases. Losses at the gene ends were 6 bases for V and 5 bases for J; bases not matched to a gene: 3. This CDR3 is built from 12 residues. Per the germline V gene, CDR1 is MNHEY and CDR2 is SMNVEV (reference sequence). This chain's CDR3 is CASSSTGETQYF. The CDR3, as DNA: TGTGCCAGCAGCTCGACAGGGGAGACCCAGTACTTC.

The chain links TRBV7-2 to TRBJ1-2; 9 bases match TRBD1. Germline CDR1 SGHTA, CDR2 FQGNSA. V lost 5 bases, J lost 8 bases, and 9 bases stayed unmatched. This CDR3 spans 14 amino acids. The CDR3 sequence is CASSEPGQGGGYTF. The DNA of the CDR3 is TGTGCCAGCAGCGAACCGGGACAGGGAGGAGGCTACACCTTC.

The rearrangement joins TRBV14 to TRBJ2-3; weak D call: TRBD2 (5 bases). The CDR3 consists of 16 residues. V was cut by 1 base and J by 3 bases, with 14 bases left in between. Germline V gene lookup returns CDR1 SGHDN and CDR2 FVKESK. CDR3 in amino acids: CASSQVGGLTTDTQYF. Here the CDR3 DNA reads TGTGCCAGCAGCCAAGTTGGCGGGCTGACTACAGATACGCAGTATTTT.

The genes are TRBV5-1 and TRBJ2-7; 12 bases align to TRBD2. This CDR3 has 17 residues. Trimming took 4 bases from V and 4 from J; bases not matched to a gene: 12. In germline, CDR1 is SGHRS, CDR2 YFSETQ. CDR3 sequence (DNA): TGCGCCAGCAGCGTATCCACAGGACTAGCGGGGACTTACGAGCAGTACTTC. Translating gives CASSVSTGLAGTYEQYF.

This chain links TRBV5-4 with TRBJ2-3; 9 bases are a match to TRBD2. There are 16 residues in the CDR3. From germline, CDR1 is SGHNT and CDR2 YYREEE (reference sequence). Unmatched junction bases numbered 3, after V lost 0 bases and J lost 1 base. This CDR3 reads CASSLGASGGTDTQYF. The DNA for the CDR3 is TGTGCCAGCAGCTTGGGGGCTAGCGGGGGCACAGATACGCAGTATTTT.

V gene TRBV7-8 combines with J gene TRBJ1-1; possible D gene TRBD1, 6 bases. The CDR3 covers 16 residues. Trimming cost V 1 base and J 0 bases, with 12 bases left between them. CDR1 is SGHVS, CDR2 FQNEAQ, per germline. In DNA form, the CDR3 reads TGTGCCAGCAGCTTAGGTAGGGGGTTCCTGAACACTGAAGCTTTCTTT. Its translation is CASSLGRGFLNTEAFF.

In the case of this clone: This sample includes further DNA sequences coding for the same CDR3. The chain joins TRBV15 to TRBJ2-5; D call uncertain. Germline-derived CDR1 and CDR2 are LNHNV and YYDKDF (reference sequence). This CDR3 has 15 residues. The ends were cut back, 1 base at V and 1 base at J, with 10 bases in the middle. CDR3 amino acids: CATSRGSSGQETQYF. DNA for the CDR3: TGTGCCACCAGCAGAGGATCGTCAGGCCAAGAGACCCAGTACTTC.

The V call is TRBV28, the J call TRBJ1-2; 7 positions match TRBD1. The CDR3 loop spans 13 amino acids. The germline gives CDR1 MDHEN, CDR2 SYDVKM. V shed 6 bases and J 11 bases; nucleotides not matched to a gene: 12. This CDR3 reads CASRGQGGLGYTF. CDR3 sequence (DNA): TGTGCCAGCAGGGGGCAGGGGGGTTTGGGGTACACCTTC.

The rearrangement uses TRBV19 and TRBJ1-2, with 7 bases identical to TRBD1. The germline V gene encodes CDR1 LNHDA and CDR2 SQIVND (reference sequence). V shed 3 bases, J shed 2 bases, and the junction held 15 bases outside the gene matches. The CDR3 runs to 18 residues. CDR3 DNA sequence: TGTGCCAGTAGTATGTGGGGACAGCCATCCATCGGGAACTATGGCTACACCTTC. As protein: CASSMWGQPSIGNYGYTF.

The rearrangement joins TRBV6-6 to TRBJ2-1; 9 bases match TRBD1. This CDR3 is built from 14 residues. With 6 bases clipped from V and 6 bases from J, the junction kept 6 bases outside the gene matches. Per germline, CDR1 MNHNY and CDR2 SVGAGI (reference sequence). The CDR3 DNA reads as TGTGCCAGCAGCATCCGACAGGGGGGCAATGAGCAGTTCTTC. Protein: CASSIRQGGNEQFF.